These 10 T cell receptor beta chains were all obtained from the same sample, sequenced in a study of human T cells and chemical hapten exposure. TCRdb reprocessed the RACE reads via MiXCR and lists one record per CDR3 protein. Here the sample spans some 330,000 distinct CDR3 sequences, around 5.5% being singletons. The time point is: pre-sensitization, week 0. Documented treatment: therapeutic diphenylcyclopropenone sensitization with weekly scalp DPC. Sequenced material: whole blood, taken in connection with sensitization to the hapten diphenylcyclopropenone (DPC). These receptors were collected from a woman aged 18-30 years with alopecia areata. Some clones in this sample may be carry-over from other donors' samples.

This clonotype was detected only a few times. The chain links TRBV5-5 to TRBJ2-7, with 8 bases that match TRBD2. The CDR3 spans 14 residues. Germline CDR1 is SGHKS and CDR2 is YYEKEE (reference sequence). Trimming removed 3 bases from V and 0 bases from J; junction bases left unmatched: 2. The chain's CDR3 is CASSYGGVSYEQYF. The CDR3 DNA reads as TGTGCCAGCAGCTACGGGGGGGTCTCCTACGAGCAGTACTTC. The full variable domain, completed using reference TRBV5-5 and TRBJ2-7, is DAGVTQSPTHLIKTRGQQVTLRCSPISGHKSVSWYQQVLGQGPQFIFQYYEKEERGRGNFPDRFSARQFPNYSSELNVNALLLGDSALYLCASSYGGVSYEQYFGPGTRLTVT.

The V gene is TRBV6-5, the J gene TRBJ2-7; D may match TRBD1 or TRBD2 (6 bases each). The CDR3 contains 13 residues. Germline V gene data show CDR1 as MNHEY and CDR2 as SVGAGI. Trimming took off 5 bases at V and 6 bases at J, with 14 bases between the two ends. The CDR3 DNA is TGTGCCAGCAGTCCCCGTCGGGGGCGCGAGCAGTACTTC. Translating gives CASSPRRGREQYF.

This clonotype was seen more than once but under ten times. CDR3 protein: CAISEERRQYF. The DNA for the CDR3 is TGTGCCATCAGTGAGGAAAGGAGGCAGTATTTT. J is TRBJ2-3 and V is TRBV10-3; D remains unclear. This CDR3 has 11 residues. The V end was cut by 2 bases, the J end by 11 bases, with 8 bases between. Germline CDR1 and CDR2: ENHRY and SYGVKD.

The chain couples TRBV15 to TRBJ2-7; the match to TRBD2 covers 8 bases. Germline lookup yields CDR1 LNHNV and CDR2 YYDKDF (reference sequence). The CDR3 spans 15 residues. J lost 6 bases, V lost 0 bases, and 7 bases had no gene match. DNA for the CDR3: TGTGCCACCAGCAGAGAGCTCGGGGGGGCCGCCGAGCAGTACTTC. Translated, it gives CATSRELGGAAEQYF.

The chain employs TRBV5-1 and TRBJ1-2; D remains ambiguous. This CDR3 is 13 amino acids long. Trimming shortened V by 0 bases and J by 12 bases, and 15 bases separated the two germline ends. Germline lookup yields CDR1 SGHRS and CDR2 YFSETQ. The CDR3 coding sequence is TGCGCCAGCAGCTTGGTGAGCGACGGAGAAAACACCTTC. This gives the protein CASSLVSDGENTF.

About this clonotype: At one boundary the junction diverges from the germline segment, which might be a read error. The rearrangement uses TRBV6-2 or TRBV6-3 and TRBJ2-3, with D perhaps given as TRBD1 or TRBD2 (5 bases each). The germline CDR1 and CDR2 sequences are MNHEY and SVGEGT. The length of the CDR3 is 14 residues. The CDR3 DNA reads as TGTGCCAGCAGTGACAGTTCTAGCACAGATACGCAGTACTTT. It yields the protein CASSDSSSTDTQYF.

This clonotype showed up many times. The chain links TRBV6-2 or TRBV6-3 to TRBJ1-5; D call uncertain. The germline V gene encodes CDR1 MNHEY and CDR2 SVGEGT. Trimming took off 6 bases at V and 9 bases at J, with 12 bases between the two ends. The CDR3 runs to 12 residues. Here the CDR3 DNA reads TGTGCCAGCAGCCAACCACCAGGGCCCCAGCATTTT. The encoded protein is CASSQPPGPQHF.

This clonotype was seen repeatedly, ten times or more. The chain uses TRBV4-3 and TRBJ1-6, with a weak D call TRBD1 (6 bases). In germline, CDR1 is LGHNA, CDR2 YSLEER. Deletions cut 0 bases from V and 6 bases from J, with 12 bases between. This CDR3 region has 16 residues. The CDR3 spells CASSQDLADSNSPLHF. For the CDR3, the DNA is TGCGCCAGCAGCCAAGATCTTGCGGACAGTAATTCACCCCTCCACTTT.

This sequence joins TRBV27 and TRBJ1-2; maybe TRBD1 (6 bases). This CDR3 is 15 amino acids long. The V gene lost 2 bases and the J gene lost 3 bases, with 13 bases spanning the gap. Germline V gene data show CDR1 as MNHEY and CDR2 as SMNVEV (reference sequence). The CDR3 nucleotides are TGTGCCAGCAGTTTACCGACAGGACGCCACTATGGCTACACCTTC. It yields the protein CASSLPTGRHYGYTF.

This clonotype was observed a few times. The CDR3 DNA reads as TGCGCCAGCAGCCCCCTGACTAGCGGGGGCCCAGGCACAGATACGCAGTATTTT. Protein sequence: CASSPLTSGGPGTDTQYF. J is TRBJ2-3 and V is TRBV5-1; 12 nucleotides match TRBD2. Unmatched junction bases numbered 10, after V lost 4 bases and J lost 1 base. This CDR3 spans 18 amino acids. From germline, CDR1 is SGHRS and CDR2 YFSETQ.